This record covers a single T cell receptor beta chain. This specimen comes from a study of ipilimumab plus nivolumab after autologous stem cell transplantation. Profiling relied on immunoSEQ multiplex PCR, and the TCRdb table lists in-frame clones only, not all of them. The repertoire consists of some 87,000 clones, with nearly 85% occurring once and the leading ten covering 2% to 2.5%. CDR3 length: 15 residues. V shed 6 bases, J shed 5 bases, and the junction held 12 bases outside the gene matches. CDR1 is MNHEY and CDR2 is SVGAGI in the germline V gene. The V and J genes are TRBV6-5 and TRBJ1-2; 7 positions agree with TRBD1. The receptor's source is a male donor with diffuse large B-cell lymphoma. The specimen comprised PBMCs, sampled in a trial of ipilimumab plus nivolumab as post-transplant consolidation. The CDR3 region has the DNA TGTGCCAGCAGGGCCGGGACAGCCAAGGAATATGGCTACACCTTC. It translates to CASRAGTAKEYGYTF.